The sequence of this T cell receptor beta chain was determined in a study of blood T cell repertoires in COVID-19. Participants reported their clinical history, and cohort assignment relied on those reports. Assay used: immunoSEQ multiplex PCR; TCRdb lists only in-frame clones, some missing. The sample holds 150,000 or so clones; more than 65% are singletons and the top ten take roughly 15%. The V gene's germline CDR1 is SGDLS and CDR2 YYNGEE. This CDR3 has 13 amino acids. The J segment lost 7 bases and the V segment lost 6 bases, leaving 4 bases of the junction unmatched. The sample taken for sequencing was PBMCs or T cells enriched from blood (not recorded which). The TCR was taken from a man aged 45-65 years who had recovered from COVID-19. The rearrangement joins TRBV9 to TRBJ2-2; 9 nucleotides agree with TRBD1. Written as DNA, the CDR3 is TGTGCCAGCAAACAGGGGGCAGGCGGGGAGCTGTTTTTT. It encodes CASKQGAGGELFF.